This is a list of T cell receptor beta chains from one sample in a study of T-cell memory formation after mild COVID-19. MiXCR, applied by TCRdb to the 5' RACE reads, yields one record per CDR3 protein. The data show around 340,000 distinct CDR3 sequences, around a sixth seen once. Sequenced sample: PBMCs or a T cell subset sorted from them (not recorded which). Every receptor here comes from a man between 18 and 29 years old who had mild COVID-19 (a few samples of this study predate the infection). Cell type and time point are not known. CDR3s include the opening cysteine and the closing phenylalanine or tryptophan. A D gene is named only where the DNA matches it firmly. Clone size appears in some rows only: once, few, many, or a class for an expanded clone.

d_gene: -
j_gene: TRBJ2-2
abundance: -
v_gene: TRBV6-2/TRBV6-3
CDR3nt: TGTGCCAGCAGTGTACTAAGCTACTCCACCGGGGAGCTGTTTTTT
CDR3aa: CASSVLSYSTGELFF

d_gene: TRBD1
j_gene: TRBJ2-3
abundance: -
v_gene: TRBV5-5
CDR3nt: TGTGCCAGCAGCGGACAGGGGAGGGGCACAGATACGCAGTATTTT
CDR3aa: CASSGQGRGTDTQYF

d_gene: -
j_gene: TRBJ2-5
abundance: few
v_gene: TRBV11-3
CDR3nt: TGTGCCAGCAGCTTTGATCTCTGGACCCAGTACTTC
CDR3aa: CASSFDLWTQYF

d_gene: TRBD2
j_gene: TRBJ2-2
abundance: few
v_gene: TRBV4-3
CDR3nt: TGCGCCAGCAGCCAACTAGCGGGGGCGAACACCGGGGAGCTGTTTTTT
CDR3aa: CASSQLAGANTGELFF

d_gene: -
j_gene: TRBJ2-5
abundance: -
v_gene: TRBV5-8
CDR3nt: TGTGCCAGCAACAAACGGACCGGGGAGACCCAGTACTTC
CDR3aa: CASNKRTGETQYF

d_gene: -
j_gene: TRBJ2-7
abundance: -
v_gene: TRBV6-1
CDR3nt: TGTGCCAGCAGTGAACCTGGAGGGGGGGCCACCTCCTACGAGCAGTACTTC
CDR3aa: CASSEPGGGATSYEQYF

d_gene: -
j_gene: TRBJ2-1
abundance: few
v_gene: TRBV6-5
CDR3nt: TGTGCCAGCAGTTACGGGGGGGCCCACAATGAGCAGTTCTTC
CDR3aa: CASSYGGAHNEQFF

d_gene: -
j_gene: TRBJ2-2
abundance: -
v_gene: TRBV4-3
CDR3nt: TGCGCCAGCAGCCAAGATCTAGGGAAAGGGGAGCTGTTTTTT
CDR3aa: CASSQDLGKGELFF

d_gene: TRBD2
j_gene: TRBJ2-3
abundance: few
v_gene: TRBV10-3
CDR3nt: TGTGCCATCAGCCTCAGGGACCCGGGAGGAGATACGCAGTATTTT
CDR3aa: CAISLRDPGGDTQYF

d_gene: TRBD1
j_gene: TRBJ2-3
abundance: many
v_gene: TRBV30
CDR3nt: TGTGCCTGGGAAGGGACAGAAGCTAGCACAGATACGCAGTATTTT
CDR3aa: CAWEGTEASTDTQYF

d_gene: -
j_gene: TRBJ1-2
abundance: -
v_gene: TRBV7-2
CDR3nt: TGTGCCAGCAGCTTAGGGGTGGACGGCTACACCTTC
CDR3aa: CASSLGVDGYTF

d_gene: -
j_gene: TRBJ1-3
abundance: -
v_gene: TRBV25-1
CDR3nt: TGTGCCAGCAGTGAACCCGCCGGCTCTGGAAACACCATATATTTT
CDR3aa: CASSEPAGSGNTIYF

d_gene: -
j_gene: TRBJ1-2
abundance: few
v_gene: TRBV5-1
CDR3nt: TGCGCCAGCAGCTTGGAGGGCCGCAACTATGGCTACACCTTC
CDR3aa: CASSLEGRNYGYTF

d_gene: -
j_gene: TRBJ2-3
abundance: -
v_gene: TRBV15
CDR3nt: TGTGCCACCAGCAGGACACTAGGCACAGATACGCAGTATTTT
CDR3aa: CATSRTLGTDTQYF

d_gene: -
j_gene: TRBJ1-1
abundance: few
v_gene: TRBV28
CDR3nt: TGTGCCAGTTTGAAATGGGGTGAAGCTTTCTTT
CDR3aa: CASLKWGEAFF

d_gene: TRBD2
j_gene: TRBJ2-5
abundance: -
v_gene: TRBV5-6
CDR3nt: TGTGCCAGCAGCTCGGGAGGCAGGGCTGAGACCCAGTACTTC
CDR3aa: CASSSGGRAETQYF

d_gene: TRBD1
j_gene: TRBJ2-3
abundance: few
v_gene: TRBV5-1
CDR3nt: TGCGCCAGCAGCCTCCGGGACAGTCGCACAGATACGCAGTATTTT
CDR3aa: CASSLRDSRTDTQYF

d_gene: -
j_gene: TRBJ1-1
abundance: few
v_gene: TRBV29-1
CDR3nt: TGCAGCGTTGTCTTACAGGGCGAAGCTTTCTTT
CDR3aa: CSVVLQGEAFF

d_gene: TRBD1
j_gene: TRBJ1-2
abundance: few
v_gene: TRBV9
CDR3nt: TGTGCCAGCAGCGTAGCGGACAGGCTGGCTAGTGGCTACACCTTC
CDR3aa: CASSVADRLASGYTF

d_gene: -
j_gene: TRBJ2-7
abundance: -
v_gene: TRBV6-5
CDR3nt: TGTGCCAGCAGCGACCGAGGACACCCCTTAGGTGGACAGTACTTC
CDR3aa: CASSDRGHPLGGQYF

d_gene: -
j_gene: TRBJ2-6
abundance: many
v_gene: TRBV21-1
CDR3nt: TGTGCCAGCAGGAAATCTACGGGACGCCTCTCTGGGGCCAACGTCCTGACTTTC
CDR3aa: CASRKSTGRLSGANVLTF

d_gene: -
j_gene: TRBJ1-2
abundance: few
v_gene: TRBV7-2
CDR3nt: TGTGCCAGCAGCTTTTTCTGGGGAGAGTATGGCTACACCTTC
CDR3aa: CASSFFWGEYGYTF

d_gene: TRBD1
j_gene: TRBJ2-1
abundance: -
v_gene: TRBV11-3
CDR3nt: TGTGCCAGCAGCCAGGACGGACAGGCTCCCTACAATGAGCAGTTCTTC
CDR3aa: CASSQDGQAPYNEQFF

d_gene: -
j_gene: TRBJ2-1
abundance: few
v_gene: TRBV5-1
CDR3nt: TGCGCCAGCACCCGCACGTTTAGGGGAGACAATGAGCAGTTCTTC
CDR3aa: CASTRTFRGDNEQFF

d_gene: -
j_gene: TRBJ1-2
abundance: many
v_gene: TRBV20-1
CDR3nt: TGCAGTGCTAGAGATGGGGGGATGCAGGTCTACACCTTC
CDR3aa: CSARDGGMQVYTF

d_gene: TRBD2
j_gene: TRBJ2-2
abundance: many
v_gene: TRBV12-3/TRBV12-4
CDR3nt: TGTGCCAGCAGCCCAAGGACTAGCGGGGTCGACGGGGAGCTGTTTTTT
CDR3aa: CASSPRTSGVDGELFF

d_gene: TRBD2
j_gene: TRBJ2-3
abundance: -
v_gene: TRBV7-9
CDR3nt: TGTGCCAGCAGCAGTACTAGCGTAACAGATACGCAGTATTTT
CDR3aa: CASSSTSVTDTQYF

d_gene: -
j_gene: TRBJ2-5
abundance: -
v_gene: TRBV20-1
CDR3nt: TGCAGTGCTAGAGATCCGGGGGATTGGTACCAAGAGACCCAGTACTTC
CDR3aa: CSARDPGDWYQETQYF

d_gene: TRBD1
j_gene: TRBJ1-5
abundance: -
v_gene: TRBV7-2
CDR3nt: TGTGCCAGCAGCCCAAGGACAGGGATCAATCAGCCCCAGCATTTT
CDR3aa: CASSPRTGINQPQHF

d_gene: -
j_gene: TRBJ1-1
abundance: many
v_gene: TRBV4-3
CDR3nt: TGCGCCAGCAGCCAAGATGGACCGACCTTTGATGGGGACACTGAAGCTTTCTTT
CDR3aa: CASSQDGPTFDGDTEAFF

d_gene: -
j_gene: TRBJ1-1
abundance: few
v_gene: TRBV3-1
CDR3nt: TGTGCCAGCAGCCGCCTGGATGAAGCTTTCTTT
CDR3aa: CASSRLDEAFF

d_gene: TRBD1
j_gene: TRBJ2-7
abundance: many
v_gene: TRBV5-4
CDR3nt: TGTGCCAGCAGCTTTGGGGACAGGGTTTTCTACGAGCAGTACTTC
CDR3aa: CASSFGDRVFYEQYF

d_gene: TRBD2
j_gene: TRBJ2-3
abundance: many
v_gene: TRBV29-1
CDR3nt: TGCAGCGCTAGCGGGGGCCTCACAGATACGCAGTATTTT
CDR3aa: CSASGGLTDTQYF

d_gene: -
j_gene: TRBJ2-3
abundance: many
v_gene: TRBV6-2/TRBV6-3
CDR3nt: TGTGCCAGCAGCGGGGCCCCTCCGAGCGATACGCAGTATTTT
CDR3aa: CASSGAPPSDTQYF

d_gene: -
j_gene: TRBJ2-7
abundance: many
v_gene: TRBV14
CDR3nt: TGTGCCAGCGGGGAGACCTCCTACGAGCAGTACTTC
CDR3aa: CASGETSYEQYF

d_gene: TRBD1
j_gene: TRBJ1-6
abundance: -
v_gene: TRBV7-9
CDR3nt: TGTGCCAGCAGCTCCCGGACAGGGAATAATTCACCCCTCCACTTT
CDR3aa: CASSSRTGNNSPLHF

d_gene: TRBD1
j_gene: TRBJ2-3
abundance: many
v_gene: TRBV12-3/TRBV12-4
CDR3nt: TGTGCCAGCAGTTCTGGACAGGGGACGACAGATACGCAGTATTTT
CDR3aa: CASSSGQGTTDTQYF

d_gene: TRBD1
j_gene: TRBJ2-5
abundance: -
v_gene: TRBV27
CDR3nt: TGTGCCAGCAGTCCGGGACAGAAACAAGAGACCCAGTACTTC
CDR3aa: CASSPGQKQETQYF

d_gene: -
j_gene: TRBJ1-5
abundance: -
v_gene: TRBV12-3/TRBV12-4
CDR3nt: TGTGCCAGCAGTTTATGGTACAGACATAGCAATCAGCCCCAGCATTTT
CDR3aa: CASSLWYRHSNQPQHF

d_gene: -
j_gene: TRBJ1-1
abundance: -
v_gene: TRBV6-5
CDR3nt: TGTGCCAGCAGTACCATGGGCGGATATGAAGCTTTCTTT
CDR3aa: CASSTMGGYEAFF

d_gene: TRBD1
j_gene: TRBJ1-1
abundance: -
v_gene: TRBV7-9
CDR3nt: TGTGCCAGCAGGCCACAGGGGCGGAATGAAGCTTTCTTT
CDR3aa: CASRPQGRNEAFF

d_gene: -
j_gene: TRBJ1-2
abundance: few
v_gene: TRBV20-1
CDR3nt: TGCAGTGCTAGAGTCTCCGCCGCCGGGGGCTACACCTTC
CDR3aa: CSARVSAAGGYTF

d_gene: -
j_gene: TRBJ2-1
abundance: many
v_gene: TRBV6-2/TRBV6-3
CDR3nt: TGTGCCAGCAGTTACGGTGCAGGGGGGCCCTACAATGAGCAGTTCTTC
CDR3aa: CASSYGAGGPYNEQFF

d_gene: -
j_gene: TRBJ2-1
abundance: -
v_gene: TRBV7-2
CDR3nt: TGTGCCACCTCCTTGGTTAATGAGCAGTTCTTC
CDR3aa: CATSLVNEQFF

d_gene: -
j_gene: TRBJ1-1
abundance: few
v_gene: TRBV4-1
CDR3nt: TGCGCCAGCAGCCAAGGTTTACAGAGGAACACTGAAGCTTTCTTT
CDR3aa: CASSQGLQRNTEAFF

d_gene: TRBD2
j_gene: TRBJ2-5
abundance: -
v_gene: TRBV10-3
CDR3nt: TGTGCCATCAGTGGCGGGGGGGAAGAGACCCAGTACTTC
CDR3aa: CAISGGGEETQYF

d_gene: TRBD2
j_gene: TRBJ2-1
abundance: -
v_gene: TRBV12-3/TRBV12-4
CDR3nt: TGTGCCAGCAGCGGGGGGGCCTACAATGAGCAGTTCTTC
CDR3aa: CASSGGAYNEQFF

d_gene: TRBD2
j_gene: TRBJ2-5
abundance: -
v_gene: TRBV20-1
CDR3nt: TGCAGTGCACTTAGCGGGGGGATTGAGACCCAGTACTTC
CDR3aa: CSALSGGIETQYF

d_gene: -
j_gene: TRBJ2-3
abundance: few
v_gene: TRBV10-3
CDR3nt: TGTGCCATCAGTGAGGTGGCGGTTCCGCAGTATTTT
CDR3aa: CAISEVAVPQYF

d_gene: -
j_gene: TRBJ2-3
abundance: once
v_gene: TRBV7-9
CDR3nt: TGTGCCAGCAGCTTGGGAAAAGGCAGGGCTAGCACAGATACGCAGTATTTT
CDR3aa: CASSLGKGRASTDTQYF

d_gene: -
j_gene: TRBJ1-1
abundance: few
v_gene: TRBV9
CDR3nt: TGTGCCAGCAGCATTATAGGGGAGGGCGAAGCTTTCTTT
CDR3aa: CASSIIGEGEAFF